This T cell receptor (beta chain) was recovered during a study of blood T cell repertoires in COVID-19. Assay used: immunoSEQ multiplex PCR; TCRdb lists only in-frame clones, some missing. The sample has about 120,000 clones, about nine tenths seen once; the top ten hold 25% to 30%. Per the germline V gene, CDR1 is MNHEY and CDR2 is SMNVEV (reference sequence). Trimming stripped 1 base from V and 3 bases from J, with 6 bases between. The CDR3 runs to 13 residues. The clonotype comes from a woman in her 70s with acute or convalescent COVID-19. This chain links TRBV27 with TRBJ1-1; possibly TRBD1 for D (5 bases). The source material was peripheral blood. CDR3 in amino acids: CASSLFRDTEAFF. The CDR3 DNA reads TGTGCCAGCAGTTTATTCAGGGACACTGAAGCTTTCTTT.